The next 25 T cell receptor beta chains were all read from a single sample in a study of shared clonotypes between healthy human individuals. TCRdb's table, derived via immunoSEQ multiplex PCR, lists solely in-frame clones and lacks some. The sample has under 1,900,000 clones; roughly 98.5% are singletons. The sample comprised naive CD4+ T cells sorted from blood. As for subset: CD45RA+ positively selected. These receptors came from a man younger than 40 in good health.

On this clone itself: The sample holds other DNA sequences that translate to the same CDR3. V and J are TRBV5-1 and TRBJ1-1; tentatively, D is TRBD1 (5 bases). This CDR3 region has 14 residues. V was cut by 1 base and J by 1 base, with 8 bases left in between. Germline-derived CDR1 and CDR2 are SGHRS and YFSETQ. CDR3 sequence reads: CASSLTGANTEAFF. The DNA for the CDR3 is TGCGCCAGCAGCTTGACAGGCGCGAACACTGAAGCTTTCTTT.

The chain combines TRBV28 with TRBJ2-1; TRBD2 agrees at 7 bases. From germline, CDR1 is MDHEN and CDR2 SYDVKM. The junction had 12 bases not matched to a gene; V was cut back by 2 bases and J by 5 bases. The CDR3 is 17 amino acids. CDR3 in DNA: TGTGCCAGCAGTTTAGGACTAGGGGCCTTTCTGGACAATGAGCAGTTCTTC. Its translation: CASSLGLGAFLDNEQFF.

In the case of this clone: At the DNA level, this CDR3 is encoded by other sequences in the same sample as well. This chain uses TRBV4-3 with TRBJ2-3; D remains unclear. Per the germline V gene, CDR1 is LGHNA and CDR2 is YSLEER. Trimming took 0 bases from V and 3 from J, leaving 4 bases between them. The CDR3 is made up of 13 amino acids. DNA for the CDR3: TGCGCCAGCAGCCAAGATCGGACAGATACGCAGTATTTT. Its protein product is CASSQDRTDTQYF.

The chain links TRBV7-2 to TRBJ1-2, with 8 bases lining up with TRBD1. The V gene's germline CDR1 is SGHTA and CDR2 FQGNSA. Trimming at V came to 4 bases and at J to 8 bases, leaving 12 bases not matched to a gene. The CDR3 runs to 15 residues. The CDR3 DNA follows: TGTGCCAGCAGCTCCGGGACAGGCCAACGGGTCGGCTACACCTTC. Translation gives CASSSGTGQRVGYTF.

V and J are TRBV7-9 and TRBJ1-2, with a possible D match to TRBD1 (5 bases). CDR1 is SEHNR and CDR2 is FQNEAQ in the germline V gene (reference sequence). The ends were cut back, 1 base at V and 4 bases at J, with 13 bases in the middle. The CDR3 covers 15 residues. The CDR3 sequence: CASSLVARGSYGYTF. As DNA, the CDR3 is TGTGCCAGCAGCTTAGTTGCGAGGGGTTCCTATGGCTACACCTTC.

The rearrangement joins TRBV30 to TRBJ1-5; 8 bases are shared with TRBD1. Germline V gives CDR1 GTSNPN, CDR2 SVGIG (reference sequence). V lost 1 base and J lost 9; bases outside the gene matches: 8. CDR3 size: 14 residues. DNA for the CDR3: TGTGCCTGGAGTGGGGACAGGATCATCGGGCCCCAGCATTTT. Its translation is CAWSGDRIIGPQHF.

This chain uses TRBV5-1 with TRBJ1-1; D unresolved. This CDR3 has 13 residues. V lost 4 bases to trimming and J lost 3 bases, with 10 bases between them. The germline gives CDR1 SGHRS, CDR2 YFSETQ. The CDR3 here is CASSTGSDTEAFF. The DNA for the CDR3 is TGCGCCAGCAGCACGGGGTCGGACACTGAAGCTTTCTTT.

V gene TRBV27 combines with J gene TRBJ2-1; D is ambiguous. V shed 1 base and J shed 3 bases, with 16 bases lying between them. The V gene's germline CDR1 is MNHEY and CDR2 SMNVEV (reference sequence). The CDR3 is 17 residues long. The CDR3 reads CASSLFFPSSSYNEQFF. CDR3 bases: TGTGCCAGCAGTTTATTCTTCCCCTCGTCTAGCTACAATGAGCAGTTCTTC.

The J gene is TRBJ2-1, the V gene TRBV5-1, with 10 bases identical to TRBD2. J was trimmed by 7 bases and V by 4 bases; bases with no gene match: 8. Germline lookup yields CDR1 SGHRS and CDR2 YFSETQ. This CDR3 spans 15 amino acids. The CDR3: CASSVAAGGPNEQFF. In nucleotides, the CDR3 is TGCGCCAGCAGCGTAGCAGCGGGAGGGCCGAATGAGCAGTTCTTC.

This clone showed up just once. Additional DNA sequences in this sample encode the identical CDR3. The chain joins TRBV18 to TRBJ2-7, with TRBD2 matching 10 bases. The CDR3 runs 15 residues. The V gene end was trimmed by 3 bases and the J gene end by 2 bases; junction bases not matched to a gene: 4. Per the germline V gene, CDR1 is KGHSH and CDR2 is LQKENI. The CDR3 coding sequence is TGTGCCAGCTCACCCGGAGCGGGAGGGCCCTACGAGCAGTACTTC. The encoded protein is CASSPGAGGPYEQYF.

The V gene is TRBV20-1, the J gene TRBJ1-1, with D possibly being TRBD1 (5 bases). The germline gives CDR1 DFQATT, CDR2 SNEGSKA (reference sequence). CDR3 size: 11 residues. In DNA form, the CDR3 reads TGCACGTTTCGGGGGGACACTGAAGCTTTCTTT. Translating gives CTFRGDTEAFF.

The rearrangement links TRBV5-8 to TRBJ2-7; D ambiguous. Germline V gives CDR1 SGHTS, CDR2 YDEGEE. V was clipped by 0 bases and J by 4 bases, with 11 bases between them. The CDR3 has 14 amino acids. The CDR3 protein is CASSLEGRMYEQYF. DNA of the CDR3: TGTGCCAGCAGCTTGGAGGGCCGTATGTACGAGCAGTACTTC.

The chain joins TRBV7-9 to TRBJ2-1, with 7 bases fitting TRBD2. In germline, CDR1 is SEHNR, CDR2 FQNEAQ (reference sequence). CDR3 size: 12 residues. The V segment lost 4 bases and the J segment 8 bases; nucleotides outside the gene matches: 2. This CDR3 reads CASSSRGDEQFF. For the CDR3, the DNA is TGTGCCAGCAGCTCACGGGGGGATGAGCAGTTCTTC.

The chain employs TRBV5-4 and TRBJ2-7; 10 positions match TRBD2. Looked up from germline, CDR1 is SGHNT and CDR2 is YYREEE (reference sequence). Trimming cost V 4 bases and J 2 bases; bases outside gene matches: 12. The CDR3 totals 17 residues. The CDR3 region has the DNA TGTGCCAGCAGCCGCAGCGGGAGGGCTACGCGAGCCTACGAGCAGTACTTC. Amino acid sequence: CASSRSGRATRAYEQYF.

The chain has TRBV29-1 and TRBJ2-5; 7 nucleotides match TRBD1. V lost 7 bases to trimming and J lost 2 bases; unmatched junction nucleotides: 4. Germline V gene lookup returns CDR1 SQVTM and CDR2 ANQGSEA. The CDR3 runs 12 residues. CDR3 sequence (DNA): TGCAGCGGGGGACAGTTACAAGAGACCCAGTACTTC. Its translation: CSGGQLQETQYF. Variable domain in full (rest from reference TRBV29-1 and TRBJ2-5): SAVISQKPSRDICQRGTSLTIQCQVDSQVTMMFWYRQQPGQSLTLIATANQGSEATYESGFVIDKFPISRPNLTFSTLTVSNMSPEDSSIYLCSGGQLQETQYFGPGTRLLVL.

J is TRBJ2-7 and V is TRBV7-9; tentatively, D is TRBD1 (6 bases). CDR3 size: 12 residues. Deletions cut 2 bases from V and 12 bases from J, with 14 bases between. CDR1 and CDR2 from the germline V gene are SEHNR and FQNEAQ (reference sequence). The CDR3 DNA reads as TGTGCCAGCAGCTTATACGTGCAGGGGCCGTACTTC. Protein: CASSLYVQGPYF.

V gene TRBV10-3 combines with J gene TRBJ2-2; D is possibly TRBD2 (6 bases). In germline, CDR1 is ENHRY, CDR2 SYGVKD. The CDR3 loop spans 13 amino acids. The CDR3 DNA sequence: TGTGCGGTCCGGGAGCGTGACACCGGGGAGCTGTTTTTT. It encodes CAVRERDTGELFF.

The chain is built from TRBV11-3 and TRBJ1-1, with D tentatively TRBD1 (6 bases). Germline CDR1 reads SGHNT; CDR2 reads YENEEA. Trimming took off 5 bases at V and 2 bases at J, with 15 bases between the two ends. CDR3 length: 15 amino acids. The CDR3 loop is CASSPGGGTNTEAFF. The CDR3 coding sequence is TGTGCCAGCAGCCCCGGGGGCGGAACTAACACTGAAGCTTTCTTT.

The chain combines TRBV5-1 with TRBJ2-3; TRBD1 matches 9 bases. Germline V gene lookup returns CDR1 SGHRS and CDR2 YFSETQ. This CDR3 is built from 15 residues. The V gene end was trimmed by 4 bases and the J gene end by 4 bases; junction bases not matched to a gene: 7. The CDR3 region has the DNA TGCGCCAGCAGCCCATCGACAGGGGGAGCAGATACGCAGTATTTT. Its protein product is CASSPSTGGADTQYF.

Comments on this clone: The sample holds other DNA sequences that translate to the same CDR3. This chain links TRBV6-5 with TRBJ2-2; D tentatively reads TRBD1 or TRBD2 (6 bases each). Germline V lookup: CDR1 MNHEY, CDR2 SVGAGI. The CDR3 runs 14 residues. V was cut by 0 bases and J by 7 bases, with 9 bases left in between. The DNA for the CDR3 is TGTGCCAGCAGTTACTCCGGGGGCATCGGGGAGCTGTTTTTT. This codes for CASSYSGGIGELFF.

The chain combines TRBV7-9 with TRBJ1-5, with 7 bases fitting TRBD1. The V segment lost 6 bases and the J segment 7 bases; nucleotides outside the gene matches: 9. Germline V CDR1 and CDR2: SEHNR, FQNEAQ (reference sequence). The CDR3 length is 14 residues. CDR3 sequence (DNA): TGTGCCAGCAGTTTAAGAGGGGGCGGACAGCCCCAGCATTTT. It translates to CASSLRGGGQPQHF.

The V and J genes are TRBV19 and TRBJ2-7; 9 bases line up with TRBD1. The V gene's germline CDR1 is LNHDA and CDR2 SQIVND (reference sequence). CDR3 length: 15 amino acids. V shed 3 bases and J 2 bases; nucleotides not matched to a gene: 5. This CDR3 is CASSIPGQGTYEQYF. For the CDR3, the DNA is TGTGCCAGTAGTATTCCGGGACAGGGTACCTACGAGCAGTACTTC.

The chain recombines TRBV2 with TRBJ2-1; D gene uncertain. Germline V gene data show CDR1 as SNHLY and CDR2 as FYNNEI. The CDR3 contains 15 residues. The V end was cut by 5 bases, the J end by 8 bases, with 19 bases between. CDR3 sequence reads: CASSRLTNSRDEQFF. The DNA for the CDR3 is TGTGCCAGCAGTCGACTCACTAACTCCCGGGATGAGCAGTTCTTC.

J is TRBJ2-7 and V is TRBV11-2; no clear D gene. Germline values: CDR1 SGHAT, CDR2 FQNNGV. The CDR3 has 17 residues. Between the trimmed V and J ends, which lost 1 base and 2 bases, there was a span of 18 bases. CDR3 sequence reads: CASSLVPVGARTYEQYF. In DNA form, the CDR3 reads TGTGCCAGCAGCTTAGTCCCTGTGGGCGCCAGGACCTACGAGCAGTACTTC.

The chain combines TRBV28 with TRBJ2-5, with 14 nucleotides matching TRBD2. The length of the CDR3 is 15 residues. The ends lost 6 bases at V and 5 bases at J; junction bases unmatched: 5. Germline V lookup: CDR1 MDHEN, CDR2 SYDVKM. DNA of the CDR3: TGTGCCAGCAGCCGCGGACTAGCGGGGGGTGAGACCCAGTACTTC. Translating it yields CASSRGLAGGETQYF.